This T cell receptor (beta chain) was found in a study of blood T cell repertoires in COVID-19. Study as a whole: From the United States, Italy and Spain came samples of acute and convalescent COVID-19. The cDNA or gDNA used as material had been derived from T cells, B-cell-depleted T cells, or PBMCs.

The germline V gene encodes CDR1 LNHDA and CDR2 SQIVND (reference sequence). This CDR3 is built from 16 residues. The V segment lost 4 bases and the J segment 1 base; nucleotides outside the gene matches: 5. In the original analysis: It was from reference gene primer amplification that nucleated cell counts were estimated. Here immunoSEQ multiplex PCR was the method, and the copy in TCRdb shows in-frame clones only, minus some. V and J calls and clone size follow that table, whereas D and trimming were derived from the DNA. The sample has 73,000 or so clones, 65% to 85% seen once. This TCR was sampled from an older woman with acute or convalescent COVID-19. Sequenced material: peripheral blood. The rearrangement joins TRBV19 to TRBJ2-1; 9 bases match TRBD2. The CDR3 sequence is CASSKVAGASYNEQFF. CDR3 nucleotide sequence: TGTGCCAGTAGTAAGGTAGCGGGGGCATCCTACAATGAGCAGTTCTTC.